These T cell receptor beta chains were read from a single sample in a study of spatial heterogeneity in lung cancer. TCRdb fed the 5' RACE reads into MiXCR, producing one record per CDR3 protein. Among around 23,000 distinct CDR3 sequences listed, 3.3% were seen once. Specimen: PBMCs, collected at surgery. These receptors came from a female donor with early-stage non-small cell lung cancer. Both conserved end residues are part of each CDR3. D genes are given only for firm matches.

TRBJ2-3,TRBV3-1,-,CASSQFLPPDTQYF
TRBJ2-7,TRBV20-1,-,CSALSGRIEEQYF
TRBJ2-7,TRBV11-2,TRBD2,CASSWAMREPPYEQYF
TRBJ2-4,TRBV19,TRBD1,CASSIGWTGALAKNIQYF
TRBJ1-1,TRBV19,-,CASGSVEGAFF
TRBJ2-3,TRBV20-1,-,CSAALWASLWGTDTQYF
TRBJ1-5,TRBV20-1,-,CSARIPEGPQHF
TRBJ2-7,TRBV7-8,TRBD2,CASSLGGGAYEQYF
TRBJ2-1,TRBV7-9,TRBD2,CASSLQREGQIEQFF
TRBJ2-7,TRBV7-8,-,CASSLEGGRKFSYEQYF
TRBJ2-5,TRBV6-5,-,CASGTRGTETQYF
TRBJ1-4,TRBV19,TRBD1,CASMGDSEKLFF
TRBJ2-7,TRBV7-3,-,CASSLGTVNEQYF
TRBJ1-5,TRBV5-1,TRBD1,CASSLEGAQGQPQHF
TRBJ2-7,TRBV28,TRBD1,CASRPPGTGLYEQYF
TRBJ1-5,TRBV11-2,TRBD1,CASSSTGENQPQHF
TRBJ2-7,TRBV24-1,-,CATSDVRRERSYEQYF
TRBJ2-7,TRBV7-2,-,CASSLWAEAYEQYF
TRBJ2-1,TRBV28,-,CASSLVGEDNEQFF
TRBJ2-7,TRBV4-1,TRBD1,CASSPDRDRGYEQYF
TRBJ2-2,TRBV7-3,-,CASSYTGPGELFF
TRBJ2-1,TRBV28,TRBD2,CASSPLGLAGPGEQFF
TRBJ2-7,TRBV11-2,TRBD1,CASSLGQRLYEQYF
TRBJ2-3,TRBV30,-,CAWSPATGSQGDTQYF
TRBJ2-1,TRBV4-1,-,CASSLLRASSYNEQFF
TRBJ2-2,TRBV6-6,TRBD2,CVSNYYRLAGTGELFF
TRBJ2-1,TRBV5-6,-,CASSLGQGTRQFF